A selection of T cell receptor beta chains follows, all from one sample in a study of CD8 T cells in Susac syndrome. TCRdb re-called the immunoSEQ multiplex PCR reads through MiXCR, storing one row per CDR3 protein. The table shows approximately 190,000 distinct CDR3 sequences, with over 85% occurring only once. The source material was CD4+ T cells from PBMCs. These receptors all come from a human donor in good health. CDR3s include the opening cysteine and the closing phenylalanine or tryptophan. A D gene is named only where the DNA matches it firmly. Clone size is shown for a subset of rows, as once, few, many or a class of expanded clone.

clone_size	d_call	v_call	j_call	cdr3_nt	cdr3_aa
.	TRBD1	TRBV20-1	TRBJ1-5	TGCAGTGCTAGGGGGACAGTCAATCAGCCCCAGCATTTT	CSARGTVNQPQHF
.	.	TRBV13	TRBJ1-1	TGTGCCAGCAGCATGACAGGACTGGGGAACACTGAAGCTTTCTTT	CASSMTGLGNTEAFF
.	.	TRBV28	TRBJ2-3	TGTGCCAGCAGTGATACCCGCTCCGGCACAGATACGCAGTATTTT	CASSDTRSGTDTQYF
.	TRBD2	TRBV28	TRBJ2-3	TGTGCCAGCAGTCCACCCGCATCGCGGGGGGCCGCAGATACGCAGTATTTT	CASSPPASRGAADTQYF
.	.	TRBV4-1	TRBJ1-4	TGCGCCAGCAGCCAAGAAGCCGGGATTATAGGGGAAAAACTGTTTTTT	CASSQEAGIIGEKLFF
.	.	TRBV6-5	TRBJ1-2	TGTGCCAGCGGTTCTCGGGCCGCTGGTGCTGGCTACACCTTC	CASGSRAAGAGYTF
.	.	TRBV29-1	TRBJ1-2	TGCAGCGTGCTCAGGGTATCGGCTGGCTACACCTTC	CSVLRVSAGYTF
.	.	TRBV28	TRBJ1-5	TGTGCCAGCAGTTCCCTAGGGTATCAGCCCCAGCATTTT	CASSSLGYQPQHF
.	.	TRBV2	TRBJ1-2	TGTGCCAGCCACTACAGGGCGTCTGCTAACTATGGCTACACCTTC	CASHYRASANYGYTF
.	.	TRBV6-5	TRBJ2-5	TGTGCCAGCAGTTACTCCCCTAGCCAAGAGACCCAGTACTTC	CASSYSPSQETQYF
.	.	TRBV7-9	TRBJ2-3	TGTGCCAGCAGCCCCTACGGGCTCCAATCCGGAGATACGCAGTATTTT	CASSPYGLQSGDTQYF
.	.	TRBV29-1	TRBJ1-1	TGCAGCGCTGAATCGGGGGGGAATGAAGTTTTCTTT	CSAESGGNEVFF
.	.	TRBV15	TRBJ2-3	TGTGCCACCAGCAGAGGTAGAGATACGCAGTATTTT	CATSRGRDTQYF
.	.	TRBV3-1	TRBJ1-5	TGTGCCAGCAGCCCCACAAGCGGAGGAGGCAATCAGCCCCAGCATTTT	CASSPTSGGGNQPQHF
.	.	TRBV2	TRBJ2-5	TGTGCCAGCAATAAGCGTGAAGCGGGTGAGACCCAGTACTTC	CASNKREAGETQYF
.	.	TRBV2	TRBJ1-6	TGTGCCGCTGGGAGGGATATTTCAATTTCACCCCTCCACTTT	CAAGRDISISPLHF
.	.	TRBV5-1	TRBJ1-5	TGCGCCAGCAGCTTGGCCGGGATCAGCAGCAATCAGCCCCAGCATTTT	CASSLAGISSNQPQHF
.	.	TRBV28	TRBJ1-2	TGTGCCAGCAGCCCAGGGGTTGGCTACACCTTC	CASSPGVGYTF
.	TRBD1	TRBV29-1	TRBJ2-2	TGCAGCGTTGGGGGACAGGGGTACACCGGGGAGCTGTTTTTT	CSVGGQGYTGELFF
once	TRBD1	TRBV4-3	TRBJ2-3	TGCGCCAGCAGCCAAGTTCTGGGACAGGGCACAGATACGCAGTATTTT	CASSQVLGQGTDTQYF
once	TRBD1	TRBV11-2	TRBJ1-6	TGTGCCAGCGGGTTTTGGACAGGGAATTCACCCCTCCACTTT	CASGFWTGNSPLHF
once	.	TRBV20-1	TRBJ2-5	TGCAGTGCTTGGGGGGCCCAAGAGACCCAGTACTTC	CSAWGAQETQYF
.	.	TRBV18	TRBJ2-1	TGTGCCAGCTCACCAACGGGGTCGGCCTACAATGAGCAGTTCTTC	CASSPTGSAYNEQFF
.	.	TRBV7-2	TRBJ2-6	TGTGCCAGCAGCTTAGGGTTTGGGGCCAACGTCCTGACTTTC	CASSLGFGANVLTF
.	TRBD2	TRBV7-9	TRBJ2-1	TGTGCCAGCAGCTCCGACCATAGCGGGAATGAGCAGTTCTTC	CASSSDHSGNEQFF
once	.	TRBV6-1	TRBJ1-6	TGTGCCAGCTGGGAGAATTCACCCCTCCACTTT	CASWENSPLHF
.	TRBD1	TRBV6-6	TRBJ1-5	TGTGCCAGCAGTGACAGGGTGAGTCAGCCCCAGCATTTT	CASSDRVSQPQHF
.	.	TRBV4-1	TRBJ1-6	TGCGCCAGCAGCCAGGTCCCCGGGACGGATAATTCACCCCTCCACTTT	CASSQVPGTDNSPLHF
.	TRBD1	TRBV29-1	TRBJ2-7	TGCAGCGCCCGGGACAGGGTTTACGAGCAGTACTTC	CSARDRVYEQYF
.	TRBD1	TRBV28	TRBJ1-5	TGTGCCAGCAGTTTAGGGCCGCGACAGGGGCTTCGGCCCCAGCATTTT	CASSLGPRQGLRPQHF
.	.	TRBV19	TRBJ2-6	TGTGCCAGTAGTATCTCTCCCCACTCTGGGGCCAACGTCCTGACTTTC	CASSISPHSGANVLTF
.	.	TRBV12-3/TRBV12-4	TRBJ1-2	TGTGCCAGCAGTTTGCCCTCCCAGGGGAGCTATGGCTACACCTTC	CASSLPSQGSYGYTF
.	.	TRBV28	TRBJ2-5	TGTGCCAGCAGTCTCAGAACAGCCCAGAGGGTGGCCCAGTACTTC	CASSLRTAQRVAQYF
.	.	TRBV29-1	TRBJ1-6	TGCAGCGTCAAGGGGGAGGGGGGCTCACCCCTCCACTTT	CSVKGEGGSPLHF
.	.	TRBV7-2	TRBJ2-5	TGTGCCAGCAGCTCAACCCCTAGTTTACGCAGTCCCCAAGAGACCCAGTACTTC	CASSSTPSLRSPQETQYF
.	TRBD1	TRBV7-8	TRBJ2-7	TGTGCCAGCAGCCGGGTGGTGACAGGGTCCTACGAGCAGTACTTC	CASSRVVTGSYEQYF
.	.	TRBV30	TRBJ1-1	TGTGCCTGGAGTGAGAGGAAAAACACTGAAGCTTTCTTT	CAWSERKNTEAFF
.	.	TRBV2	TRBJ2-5	TGTGCCAGCAGCGCTTCGTGGCAAGAGACCCAGTACTTC	CASSASWQETQYF
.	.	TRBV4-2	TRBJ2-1	TGTGCCAGCAGCCCAAGAGGGTTCTCCTACAATGAGCAGTTCTTC	CASSPRGFSYNEQFF
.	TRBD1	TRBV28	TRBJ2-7	TGTGCCAGCAGAACCCCCGGGACAGGGTCCCACGAGCAGTACTTC	CASRTPGTGSHEQYF
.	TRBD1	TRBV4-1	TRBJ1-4	TGCGCCAGCAGCCAAGGGTACAGGGGAGGCGAAAAACTGTTTTTT	CASSQGYRGGEKLFF
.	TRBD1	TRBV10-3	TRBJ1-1	TGTGCCATCAGGCGAGGGACAGAGAACACTGAAGCTTTCTTT	CAIRRGTENTEAFF
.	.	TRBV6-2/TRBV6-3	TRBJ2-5	TGTGCCAGCAGTTATGGAGACAAGCCCAGACAAGAGACCCAGTACTTC	CASSYGDKPRQETQYF
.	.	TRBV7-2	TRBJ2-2	TGTGCCAGCAGCCGGGACATCGCGCAGGGGGAGCTGTTTTTT	CASSRDIAQGELFF
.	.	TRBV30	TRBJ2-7	TGTGCCTGGCAGGCGGGGCCCTACGAGCAGTACTTC	CAWQAGPYEQYF
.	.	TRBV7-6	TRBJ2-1	TGTGCCAGCAGCCTCACCGGCGATGAGCAGTTCTTC	CASSLTGDEQFF
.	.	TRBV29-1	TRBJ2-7	TGCAGCGTTGCCAAATCCGGGAGCTCCTACGAGCAGTACTTC	CSVAKSGSSYEQYF
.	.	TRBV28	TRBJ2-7	TGTGCCAGCAGTTTATCCGGTCTGAAAGCCTACGAGCAGTACTTC	CASSLSGLKAYEQYF
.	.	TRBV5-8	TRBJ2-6	TGTGCCAGCAGCTTGGAAGGGGCTGGGGCCAACGTCCTGACTTTC	CASSLEGAGANVLTF
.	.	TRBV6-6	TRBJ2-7	TGTGCCAGCAGTTACTCGGCCGGGACCTACGAGCAGTACTTC	CASSYSAGTYEQYF